These 28 T cell receptor beta chains came from one sample sequenced in a study of T cell responses to AZD1222 COVID-19 vaccine. Produced via immunoSEQ multiplex PCR; TCRdb's table is partial and in-frame only. The table includes around 140,000 clones, roughly 90% detected once. The input for sequencing was peripheral blood, taken on day 0 of AZD1222 vaccination. These receptors all stem from an adult in good health.

The sample holds a few counts of this clone. This chain joins TRBV27 and TRBJ1-5; 9 nucleotides agree with TRBD1. CDR3 length: 14 residues. CDR1 MNHEY and CDR2 SMNVEV come from the germline V gene (reference sequence). The V and J ends lost 7 bases and 1 base, in that order; junction bases with no gene match: 2. The CDR3 sequence: CASNDRGSNQPQHF. The CDR3 region has the DNA TGTGCCAGCAATGACAGGGGGAGCAATCAGCCCCAGCATTTT.

The chain recombines TRBV5-1 with TRBJ2-5; no definite D call. CDR3 size: 11 residues. Per the germline V gene, CDR1 is SGHRS and CDR2 is YFSETQ. Trimming removed 0 bases from V and 11 bases from J, with 8 bases in between. The CDR3: CASSLAQRQYF. CDR3 nucleotide sequence: TGCGCCAGCAGCTTGGCACAGAGGCAGTACTTC.

CDR3 in amino acids: CASSGDTVIKLFF. The CDR3 region has the DNA TGTGCCAGTAGTGGGGACACCGTAATCAAACTGTTTTTT. This chain uses TRBV19 with TRBJ1-4, with D possibly matching TRBD1 (6 bases). Germline CDR1 LNHDA, CDR2 SQIVND (reference sequence). CDR3 length: 13 amino acids. Trimming stripped 5 bases from V and 11 bases from J, with 15 bases between.

This clone showed up just once. This rearrangement joins TRBV30 to TRBJ1-3; 7 bases map to TRBD1. Losses at the gene ends were 3 bases for V and 0 bases for J; bases not matched to a gene: 8. CDR1 GTSNPN and CDR2 SVGIG come from the germline V gene (reference sequence). This CDR3 is 16 amino acids long. CDR3 residues: CAWSLSGGSSGNTIYF. In DNA, the CDR3 is TGTGCCTGGAGCCTTTCAGGGGGGAGCTCTGGAAACACCATATATTTT.

This clone was picked up one time. V usage is TRBV28 and J usage is TRBJ1-2; D may be TRBD1 (5 bases). The CDR3 has 14 amino acids. Germline-derived CDR1 and CDR2 are MDHEN and SYDVKM. Trimming stripped 6 bases from V and 8 bases from J, with 19 bases between. Here the CDR3 reads CASSFRGGGEGYTF. The DNA of the CDR3 is TGTGCCAGCAGCTTTCGGGGGGGAGGAGAGGGCTACACCTTC.

This chain uses TRBV11-3 with TRBJ2-7; D unclear. Trimming pared 0 bases from V and 1 base from J, leaving 10 bases between. Per germline, CDR1 SGHNT and CDR2 YENEEA. The CDR3 totals 15 residues. The CDR3 DNA follows: TGTGCCAGCAGCTTAGAGGCGGCGCCGTCCTACGAGCAGTACTTC. It yields the protein CASSLEAAPSYEQYF.

J is TRBJ1-5 and V is TRBV4-1; D uncertain. From germline, CDR1 is MGHRA and CDR2 YSYEKL. Trimming took 2 bases from V and 7 from J, leaving 9 bases between them. This CDR3 has 13 amino acids. The CDR3 loop reads CASSQQPKQPQHF. As DNA, the CDR3 is TGCGCCAGCAGCCAACAACCGAAGCAGCCCCAGCATTTT.

The chain carries TRBV7-2 and TRBJ1-5; no definite D call. The germline V and J ends were trimmed by 2 bases and 4 bases, with 9 bases remaining between them. From germline, CDR1 is SGHTA and CDR2 FQGNSA. The CDR3 spans 14 residues. CDR3 bases: TGTGCCAGCAGCTTAAGCCGGACGAATCAGCCCCAGCATTTT. Its protein is CASSLSRTNQPQHF.

This clone showed up just once. The chain carries TRBV9 and TRBJ2-3; D possibly corresponds to TRBD2 (5 bases). V was shortened by 3 bases and J by 2 bases, with 13 bases between the two germline ends. CDR3 size: 15 residues. Germline values: CDR1 SGDLS, CDR2 YYNGEE. The CDR3 protein is CASSADERITDTQYF. The DNA of the CDR3 is TGTGCCAGCAGCGCGGACGAGCGGATCACAGATACGCAGTATTTT.

The rearrangement joins TRBV25-1 to TRBJ1-5; no reliable D call. Between the trimmed V and J ends, which lost 3 bases and 7 bases, there was a span of 13 bases. This CDR3 has 14 amino acids. Germline V gene sequence: CDR1 MGHDK, CDR2 SYGVNS. In DNA, the CDR3 is TGTGCCAGCAGTGACAGTCGCGTAGGGCAGCCCCAGCATTTT. Amino acids: CASSDSRVGQPQHF.

The chain employs TRBV11-2 and TRBJ1-5, with D perhaps TRBD1 (6 bases). V lost 1 base and J 6 bases, leaving 10 bases between the germline ends. CDR1 is SGHAT, CDR2 FQNNGV, per germline. This CDR3 is 14 amino acids long. This CDR3 is CASSLGGATQPQHF. The CDR3 DNA is TGTGCCAGCAGCTTAGGGGGGGCCACTCAGCCCCAGCATTTT.

The chain joins TRBV4-3 to TRBJ1-2; 8 bases align to TRBD1. CDR1 and CDR2 from the germline V gene are LGHNA and YSLEER. The CDR3 contains 16 residues. J gave up 2 bases and V 3 bases, and 8 bases lay outside the gene matches. CDR3 coding DNA: TGCGCCAGCAGCCAGGGGACAGGACAATCAAACTATGGCTACACCTTC. Its protein is CASSQGTGQSNYGYTF.

The chain couples TRBV25-1 to TRBJ1-1; 7 bases line up with TRBD1. The CDR3 extends over 13 amino acids. Germline V gene lookup returns CDR1 MGHDK and CDR2 SYGVNS. Trimming removed 8 bases from V and 4 bases from J; junction bases left unmatched: 7. In DNA form, the CDR3 reads TGTGCCAGCGGATACAGGGGTGGCACTGAAGCTTTCTTT. Protein product: CASGYRGGTEAFF.

The table lists this clone with a count of one. V usage is TRBV9 and J usage is TRBJ1-4; a possible D gene is TRBD1 (6 bases). With 3 bases removed from V and 8 bases from J, the gap between germline ends came to 14 bases. Germline assignment: CDR1 SGDLS and CDR2 YYNGEE. The CDR3 contains 14 residues. CDR3 nucleotide sequence: TGTGCCAGCAGCGACAGGGTCGAGGGCGAAAAACTGTTTTTT. Protein product: CASSDRVEGEKLFF.

The rearrangement links TRBV12-3 or TRBV12-4 to TRBJ1-2; possibly TRBD1 for D (5 bases). The CDR3 covers 12 residues. With 6 bases removed from V and 2 bases from J, the gap between germline ends came to 7 bases. The CDR3, as DNA: TGTGCCAGCAGCGACAGAAACTATGGCTACACCTTC. Translated, it gives CASSDRNYGYTF.

The V and J genes are TRBV28 and TRBJ1-4; TRBD1 agrees at 9 bases. This CDR3 spans 13 amino acids. V lost 8 bases, J lost 8 bases, and 6 bases stayed unmatched. Germline assignment: CDR1 MDHEN and CDR2 SYDVKM. The CDR3 reads CASAGQGYEKLFF. For the CDR3, the DNA is TGTGCCAGCGCTGGACAGGGGTACGAAAAACTGTTTTTT.

V usage is TRBV4-2 and J usage is TRBJ2-1; the D gene is possibly TRBD2 (5 bases). This CDR3 is built from 14 residues. The germline CDR1 and CDR2 sequences are LGHNA and YNFKEQ. Trimming stripped 5 bases from V and 3 bases from J, with 11 bases between. Here the CDR3 reads CASSTPSGYNEQFF. CDR3 nucleotide sequence: TGTGCCAGCAGCACCCCCAGCGGCTACAATGAGCAGTTCTTC.

The rearrangement uses TRBV28 and TRBJ2-7; D is unclear. Trimming removed 3 bases at V and 4 bases at J, with 13 bases between. This CDR3 is built from 14 residues. Per germline, CDR1 MDHEN and CDR2 SYDVKM. CDR3 loop: CASSFGDDRYEQYF. The CDR3 nucleotides read TGTGCCAGCAGTTTTGGAGATGATAGGTACGAGCAGTACTTC.

The chain links TRBV28 to TRBJ1-1; D uncertain. The germline V gene has CDR1 MDHEN and CDR2 SYDVKM. CDR3 length equals 11 residues. Between the trimmed V and J ends, which lost 7 bases and 1 base, there was a span of 4 bases. The CDR3 loop reads CASIQNTEAFF. CDR3 in DNA: TGTGCCAGCATCCAGAACACTGAAGCTTTCTTT.

A single count supports this clone. The rearrangement links TRBV15 to TRBJ1-3; D is ambiguous. The CDR3 length is 17 residues. Germline loops: CDR1 LNHNV, CDR2 YYDKDF (reference sequence). Trimming cost V 0 bases and J 0 bases, with 12 bases left between them. The CDR3 DNA follows: TGTGCCACCAGCAGAGATAACGGGGTGAGCTCTGGAAACACCATATATTTT. Translation: CATSRDNGVSSGNTIYF.

V is TRBV30 and J is TRBJ1-1; 8 positions agree with TRBD1. This CDR3 comprises 15 residues. V dropped 2 bases and J dropped 1; count of bases not matched to a gene: 6. The germline gives CDR1 GTSNPN, CDR2 SVGIG (reference sequence). The CDR3 coding sequence is TGTGCCTGGAGTATTCCGGGGACAGGGAACACTGAAGCTTTCTTT. This sequence encodes CAWSIPGTGNTEAFF. The full variable domain, in which reference TRBV30 and TRBJ1-1 provide the parts outside the CDR3, is SQTIHQWPATLVQPVGSPLSLECTVEGTSNPNLYWYRQAAGRGLQLLFYSVGIGQISSEVPQNLSASRPQDRQFILSSKKLLLSDSGFYLCAWSIPGTGNTEAFFGQGTRLTVV.

The rearrangement joins TRBV5-4 to TRBJ2-7, with 7 nucleotides matching TRBD2. Germline-derived CDR1 and CDR2 are SGHNT and YYREEE (reference sequence). V gave up 0 bases and J gave up 3 bases; unmatched junction bases: 6. This CDR3 region has 15 residues. The CDR3, as DNA: TGTGCCAGCAGCTTGGGGGACTATTTAAGCTACGAGCAGTACTTC. Amino acids: CASSLGDYLSYEQYF.

This chain uses TRBV2 with TRBJ2-3, with 15 bases lining up with TRBD2. Germline CDR1 reads SNHLY; CDR2 reads FYNNEI. This CDR3 has 17 residues. J was trimmed by 5 bases and V by 7 bases; bases with no gene match: 10. CDR3: CASNRGLAGGYGDTQYF. The CDR3 DNA reads as TGTGCCAGCAATAGGGGACTAGCGGGAGGTTATGGAGATACGCAGTATTTT.

The rearrangement uses TRBV7-8 and TRBJ2-7, with TRBD1 matching 9 bases. V lost 3 bases, J lost 5 bases, and 11 bases stayed unmatched. Germline values: CDR1 SGHVS, CDR2 FQNEAQ. The CDR3 spans 16 residues. The CDR3 reads CASSFGMDRGTHEQYF. The CDR3 DNA follows: TGTGCCAGCAGCTTCGGGATGGACAGGGGTACCCACGAGCAGTACTTC.

This rearrangement joins TRBV30 to TRBJ2-2, with D perhaps given as TRBD1 or TRBD2 (5 bases each). The germline V and J ends were trimmed by 8 bases and 4 bases, with 17 bases remaining between them. This CDR3 is built from 14 residues. Germline V CDR1 and CDR2: GTSNPN, SVGIG (reference sequence). The CDR3 spells CARGRGQGTGELFF. The CDR3 DNA reads as TGTGCCCGTGGAAGAGGGCAGGGCACCGGGGAGCTGTTTTTT.

This chain connects TRBV4-1 to TRBJ1-5; 9 bases match TRBD1. Trimming cost V 1 base and J 5 bases; bases outside gene matches: 6. The CDR3 runs 16 residues. The germline gives CDR1 MGHRA, CDR2 YSYEKL. The DNA of the CDR3 is TGCGCCAGCAGCCAAGCGGCTGGACAGGGGCATCAGCCCCAGCATTTT. Amino acids: CASSQAAGQGHQPQHF.

This CDR3 reads CASSQGSGPYNEQFF. In DNA, the CDR3 is TGCGCCAGCAGCCAAGGCAGCGGGCCTTACAATGAGCAGTTCTTC. This chain connects TRBV4-3 to TRBJ2-1, with D possibly TRBD2 on 6 matching bases. The V and J ends lost 1 base and 4 bases respectively, with 11 bases between them. The CDR3 has 15 residues. Looked up from germline, CDR1 is LGHNA and CDR2 is YSLEER.

This chain connects TRBV19 to TRBJ1-6; TRBD1 might be the D (5 bases). The CDR3 contains 18 residues. The germline gives CDR1 LNHDA, CDR2 SQIVND (reference sequence). V was pared by 4 bases and J by 1 base, with 17 bases between. CDR3 amino acids: CASSTGTALESYNSPLHF. CDR3 coding DNA: TGTGCCAGTAGTACGGGGACTGCTCTCGAATCCTATAATTCACCCCTCCACTTT.